This T cell receptor beta chain was sequenced in a study of regulatory T cells in long-lasting Graves disease. This clonotype was recorded many times. CDR3 regions were amplified by Arm-PCR using iRepertoire HTBI primers to build TCR beta libraries. TCRdb re-called the multiplex PCR reads through MiXCR, storing one row per CDR3 protein. The sample includes over 300,000 distinct CDR3 sequences, roughly a fifth seen only once; the top ten take roughly 29%. Trimming cost V 4 bases and J 6 bases, with 10 bases left between them. Germline V gives CDR1 SEHNR, CDR2 FQNEAQ (reference sequence). The CDR3 length is 12 residues. Sample time point: persistent/refractory GD, antithyroid drugs over 5 years with positive TRAb. PBMC-derived RNA was used for the TCR library.

The material sequenced was peripheral blood mononuclear cells (PBMCs), taken when the disease was refractory, from a patient treated with antithyroid drugs. The genes are TRBV7-9 and TRBJ2-7; D is perhaps TRBD1 (6 bases). The TCR comes from a female donor with Graves disease. CDR3 DNA: TGTGCCAGCAGCTCACAGGGCAGCGAGCAGTACTTC. It yields the protein CASSSQGSEQYF. Complete variable domain (other parts from reference TRBV7-9 and TRBJ2-7): DTGVSQNPRHKITKRGQNVTFRCDPISEHNRLYWYRQTLGQGPEFLTYFQNEAQLEKSRLLSDRFSAERPKGSFSTLEIQRTEQGDSAMYLCASSSQGSEQYFGPGTRLTVT.